These 10 T cell receptor beta chains were all obtained from the same sample, sequenced in a study of T cells in Graves' hyperthyroidism and ophthalmopathy. The CDR3 regions of TCR beta were amplified from RNA transcripts. The HTBI primer set drove a first-round RT-PCR of the TCR CDR3. From the multiplex PCR reads, TCRdb called clonotypes with MiXCR, one entry per CDR3 protein. The sample comprises 250,000 or so distinct CDR3 sequences, over 12% of which are singletons, and 30% rests with the top ten. Sequencing was carried out using blood. The source is a woman aged 45-65 years with Graves' hyperthyroidism that later progressed to Graves' ophthalmopathy.

This clonotype came up a few times. The rearrangement uses TRBV28 and TRBJ2-5; D ambiguous. V dropped 7 bases and J dropped 1 base, with 10 bases sitting between them. The CDR3 runs to 13 residues. Per germline, CDR1 MDHEN and CDR2 SYDVKM. The CDR3: CASIPPGQETQYF. The CDR3 region has the DNA TGTGCCAGCATACCCCCCGGCCAAGAGACCCAGTACTTC.

This clonotype was detected many times. This chain joins TRBV24-1 and TRBJ2-7; the D is unclear. The germline CDR1 and CDR2 sequences are KGHDR and SFDVKD. Between the trimmed V and J ends, which lost 3 bases and 0 bases, there was a span of 8 bases. The CDR3 consists of 14 residues. For the CDR3, the DNA is TGTGCCACCAGTGATGTGGGAAACTCCTACGAGCAGTACTTC. Its translation is CATSDVGNSYEQYF.

This chain connects TRBV19 to TRBJ1-5, with D possibly TRBD1 on 5 matching bases. From germline, CDR1 is LNHDA and CDR2 SQIVND (reference sequence). CDR3 length: 13 amino acids. With 5 bases removed from V and 7 bases from J, the gap between germline ends came to 12 bases. CDR3 in DNA: TGTGCCAGTAGTTCGGGGGTCGAGCAGCCCCAGCATTTT. Encoded protein: CASSSGVEQPQHF.

Many counts were recorded for this clonotype. For the CDR3, the DNA is TGTGCCAGCAGTTTACCAGGGTGGGCAGATACGCAGTATTTT. This translates into CASSLPGWADTQYF. The chain uses TRBV27 and TRBJ2-3; D may be TRBD1 (5 bases). The V gene's germline CDR1 is MNHEY and CDR2 SMNVEV (reference sequence). The CDR3 is 14 residues long. V lost 2 bases to trimming and J lost 4 bases, with 10 bases between them.

Many counts were recorded for this clonotype. The J gene is TRBJ2-3, the V gene TRBV10-3; 8 bases line up with TRBD2. Germline CDR1 is ENHRY and CDR2 is SYGVKD. The junction had 3 bases not matched to a gene; V was cut back by 7 bases and J by 0 bases. This CDR3 has 14 amino acids. The CDR3 is CAIKSSGSTDTQYF. The CDR3 DNA follows: TGTGCCATCAAATCTAGCGGGAGCACAGATACGCAGTATTTT.

The chain recombines TRBV20-1 with TRBJ2-1, with 9 nucleotides matching TRBD1. Germline V gene sequence: CDR1 DFQATT, CDR2 SNEGSKA (reference sequence). This CDR3 spans 16 amino acids. Germline trimming cut 6 bases from V and 5 bases from J; bases unmatched to any gene: 14. In DNA form, the CDR3 reads TGCAGTGCGGCCGGGACAGGGAGAATTTGGGACAATGAGCAGTTCTTC. Residues: CSAAGTGRIWDNEQFF.

At least ten counts were recorded for this clonotype. The chain employs TRBV20-1 and TRBJ2-7, with 13 bases matching TRBD2. The CDR3 runs 14 residues. V trimming: 6 bases; J trimming: 6 bases; junction bases outside the gene matches: 8. Germline values: CDR1 DFQATT, CDR2 SNEGSKA (reference sequence). The CDR3 nucleotides are TGCAGTGCCGGGACTAGCGGGAACCCCCTCGAGCAGTACTTC. Protein product: CSAGTSGNPLEQYF.

This clonotype was picked up many times. The rearrangement uses TRBV7-2 and TRBJ2-5; TRBD2 matches 7 bases. The CDR3 loop spans 15 amino acids. The V gene's germline CDR1 is SGHTA and CDR2 FQGNSA. The J segment lost 3 bases and the V segment lost 1 base, leaving 5 bases of the junction unmatched. CDR3 amino acids: CASSLVAGDEETQYF. The CDR3 DNA sequence: TGTGCCAGCAGCTTAGTGGCGGGAGATGAAGAGACCCAGTACTTC.

This clonotype was observed at least ten times. The CDR3 reads CACRRGNTEAFF. The CDR3 DNA follows: TGTGCCTGCCGAAGGGGGAACACTGAAGCTTTCTTT. The chain combines TRBV30 with TRBJ1-1; a weak D match, TRBD1 (5 bases). The CDR3 covers 12 residues. Germline loops: CDR1 GTSNPN, CDR2 SVGIG (reference sequence). Trimming took 6 bases from V and 1 from J, leaving 9 bases between them. The full variable domain, in which reference TRBV30 and TRBJ1-1 provide the parts outside the CDR3, is SQTIHQWPATLVQPVGSPLSLECTVEGTSNPNLYWYRQAAGRGLQLLFYSVGIGQISSEVPQNLSASRPQDRQFILSSKKLLLSDSGFYLCACRRGNTEAFFGQGTRLTVV.

This clonotype was counted many times. The chain uses TRBV5-1 and TRBJ2-5; a possible D gene is TRBD2 (5 bases). V lost 2 bases and J 2 bases, leaving 10 bases between the germline ends. Per germline, CDR1 SGHRS and CDR2 YFSETQ. There are 14 residues in the CDR3. This CDR3 reads CASSFQAVQETQYF. CDR3 DNA: TGCGCCAGCAGCTTCCAAGCGGTACAAGAGACCCAGTACTTC.